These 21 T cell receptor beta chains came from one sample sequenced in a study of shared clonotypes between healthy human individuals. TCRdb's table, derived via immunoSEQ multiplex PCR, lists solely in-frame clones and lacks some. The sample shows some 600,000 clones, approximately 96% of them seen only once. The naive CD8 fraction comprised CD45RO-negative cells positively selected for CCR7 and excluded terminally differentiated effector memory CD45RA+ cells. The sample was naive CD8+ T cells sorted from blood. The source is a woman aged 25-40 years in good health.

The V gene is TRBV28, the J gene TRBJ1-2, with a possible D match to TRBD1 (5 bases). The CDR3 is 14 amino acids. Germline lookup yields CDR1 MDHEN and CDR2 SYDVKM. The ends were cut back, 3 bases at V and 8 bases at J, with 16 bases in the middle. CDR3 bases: TGTGCCAGCAGTTTGACAGCGACCTGGGAAGGCTACACCTTC. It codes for CASSLTATWEGYTF.

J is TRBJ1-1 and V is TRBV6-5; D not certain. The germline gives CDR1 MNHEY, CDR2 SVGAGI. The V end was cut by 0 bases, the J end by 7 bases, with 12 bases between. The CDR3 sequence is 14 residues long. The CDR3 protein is CASSYSGFGNEAFF. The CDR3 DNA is TGTGCCAGCAGTTACTCGGGATTCGGGAATGAAGCTTTCTTT.

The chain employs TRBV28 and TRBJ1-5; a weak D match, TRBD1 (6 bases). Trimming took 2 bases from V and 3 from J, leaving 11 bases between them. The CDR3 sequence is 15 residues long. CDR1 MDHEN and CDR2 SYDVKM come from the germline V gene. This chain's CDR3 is CASSLRGPVNQPQHF. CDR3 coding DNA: TGTGCCAGCAGTTTACGGGGGCCCGTCAATCAGCCCCAGCATTTT.

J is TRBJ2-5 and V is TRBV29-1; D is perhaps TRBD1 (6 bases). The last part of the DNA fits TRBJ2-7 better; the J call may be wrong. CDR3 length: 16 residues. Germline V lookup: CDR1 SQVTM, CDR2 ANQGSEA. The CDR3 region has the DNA TGCAGCGTTGAGTTTGTTGCAGGGGCCAACTCCTACGAGCAGTACTTC. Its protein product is CSVEFVAGANSYEQYF.

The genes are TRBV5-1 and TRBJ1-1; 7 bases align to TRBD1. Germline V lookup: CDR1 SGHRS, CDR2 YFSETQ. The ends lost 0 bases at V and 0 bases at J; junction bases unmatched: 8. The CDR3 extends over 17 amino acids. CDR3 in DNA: TGCGCCAGCAGCTTGGGACAGGGTTTTACAATGAACACTGAAGCTTTCTTT. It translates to CASSLGQGFTMNTEAFF.

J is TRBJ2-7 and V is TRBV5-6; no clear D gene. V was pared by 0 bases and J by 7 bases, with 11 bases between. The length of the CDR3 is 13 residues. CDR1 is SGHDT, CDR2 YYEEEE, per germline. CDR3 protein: CASSLVPSREQYF. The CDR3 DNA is TGTGCCAGCAGCTTGGTTCCTAGTAGGGAGCAGTACTTC.

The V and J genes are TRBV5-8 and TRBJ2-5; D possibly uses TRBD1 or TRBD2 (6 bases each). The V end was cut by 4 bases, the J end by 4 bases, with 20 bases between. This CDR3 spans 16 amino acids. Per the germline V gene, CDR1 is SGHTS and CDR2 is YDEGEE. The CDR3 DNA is TGTGCCAGCAGCGCGTGGGGGTGGGGGGCCCGAGAGACCCAGTACTTC. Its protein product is CASSAWGWGARETQYF.

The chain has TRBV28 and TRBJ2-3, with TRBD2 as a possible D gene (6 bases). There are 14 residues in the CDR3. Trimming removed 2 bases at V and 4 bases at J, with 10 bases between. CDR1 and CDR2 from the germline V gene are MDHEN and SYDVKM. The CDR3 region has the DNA TGTGCCAGCAGTTTAGTTAGGGAGGCAGATACGCAGTATTTT. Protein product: CASSLVREADTQYF.

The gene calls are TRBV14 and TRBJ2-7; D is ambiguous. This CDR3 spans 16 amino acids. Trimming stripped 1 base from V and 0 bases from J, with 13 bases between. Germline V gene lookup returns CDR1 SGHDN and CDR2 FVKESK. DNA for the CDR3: TGTGCCAGCAGCCAAGCAGGTCTACCTGGCTCCTACGAGCAGTACTTC. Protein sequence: CASSQAGLPGSYEQYF.

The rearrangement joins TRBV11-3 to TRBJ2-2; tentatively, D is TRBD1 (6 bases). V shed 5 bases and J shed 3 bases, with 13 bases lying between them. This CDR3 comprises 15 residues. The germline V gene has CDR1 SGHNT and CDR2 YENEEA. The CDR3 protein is CASSQDSTYTGELFF. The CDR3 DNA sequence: TGTGCCAGCAGCCAGGACAGTACCTACACCGGGGAGCTGTTTTTT.

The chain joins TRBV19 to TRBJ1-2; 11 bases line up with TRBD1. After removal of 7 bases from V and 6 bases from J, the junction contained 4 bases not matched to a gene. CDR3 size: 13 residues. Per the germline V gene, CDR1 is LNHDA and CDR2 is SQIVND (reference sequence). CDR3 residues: CASKDRGLNGYTF. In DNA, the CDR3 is TGTGCCAGTAAGGACAGGGGGCTTAATGGCTACACCTTC.

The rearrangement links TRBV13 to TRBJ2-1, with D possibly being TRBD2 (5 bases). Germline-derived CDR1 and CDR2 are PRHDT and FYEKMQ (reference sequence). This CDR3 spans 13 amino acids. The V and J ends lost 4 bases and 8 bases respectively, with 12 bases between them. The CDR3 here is CASSSTSLDEQFF. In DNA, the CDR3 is TGTGCCAGCAGCTCTACTAGTTTGGATGAGCAGTTCTTC.

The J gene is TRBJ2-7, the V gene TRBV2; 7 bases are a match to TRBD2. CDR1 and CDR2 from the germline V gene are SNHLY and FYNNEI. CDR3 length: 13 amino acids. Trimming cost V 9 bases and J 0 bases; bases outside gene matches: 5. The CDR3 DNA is TGTGCCAGTTGGGGGGGAAGCTCCTACGAGCAGTACTTC. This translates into CASWGGSSYEQYF.

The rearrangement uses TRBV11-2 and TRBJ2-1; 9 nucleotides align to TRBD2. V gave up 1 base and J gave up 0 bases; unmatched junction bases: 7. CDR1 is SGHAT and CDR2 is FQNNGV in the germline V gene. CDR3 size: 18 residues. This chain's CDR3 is CASSLGGASGNSYNEQFF. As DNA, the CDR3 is TGTGCCAGCAGCTTAGGCGGGGCTAGCGGGAACTCCTACAATGAGCAGTTCTTC. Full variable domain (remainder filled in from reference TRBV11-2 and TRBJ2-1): EAGVAQSPRYKIIEKRQSVAFWCNPISGHATLYWYQQILGQGPKLLIQFQNNGVVDDSQLPKDRFSAERLKGVDSTLKIQPAKLEDSAVYLCASSLGGASGNSYNEQFFGPGTRLTVL.

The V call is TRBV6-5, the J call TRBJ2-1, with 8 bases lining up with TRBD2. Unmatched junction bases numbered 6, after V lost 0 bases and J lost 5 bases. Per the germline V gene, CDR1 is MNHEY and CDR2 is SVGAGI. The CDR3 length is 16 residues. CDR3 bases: TGTGCCAGCAGTTACTCAGTACTAGCGGCGCACAATGAGCAGTTCTTC. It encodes CASSYSVLAAHNEQFF.

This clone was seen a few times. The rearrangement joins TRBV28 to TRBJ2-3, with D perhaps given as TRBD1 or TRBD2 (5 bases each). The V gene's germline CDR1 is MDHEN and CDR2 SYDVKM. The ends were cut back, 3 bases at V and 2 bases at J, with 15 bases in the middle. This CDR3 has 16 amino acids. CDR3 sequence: CASSFPSRGDTDTQYF. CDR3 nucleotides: TGTGCCAGCAGTTTCCCCTCTCGAGGGGACACAGATACGCAGTATTTT.

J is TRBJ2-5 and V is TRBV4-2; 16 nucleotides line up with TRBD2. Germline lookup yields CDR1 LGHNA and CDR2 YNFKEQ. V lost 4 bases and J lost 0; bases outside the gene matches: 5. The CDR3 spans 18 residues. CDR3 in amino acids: CASSLGTSGRAYQETQYF. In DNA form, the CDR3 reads TGTGCCAGCAGCCTCGGGACTAGCGGGAGGGCGTACCAAGAGACCCAGTACTTC.

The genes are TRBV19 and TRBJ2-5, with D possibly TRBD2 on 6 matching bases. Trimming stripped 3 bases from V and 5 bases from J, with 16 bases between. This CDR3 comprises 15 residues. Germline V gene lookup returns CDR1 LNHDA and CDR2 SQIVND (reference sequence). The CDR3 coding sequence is TGTGCCAGTAGTATTGTCCACGGGAGCCGGGAGACCCAGTACTTC. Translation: CASSIVHGSRETQYF.

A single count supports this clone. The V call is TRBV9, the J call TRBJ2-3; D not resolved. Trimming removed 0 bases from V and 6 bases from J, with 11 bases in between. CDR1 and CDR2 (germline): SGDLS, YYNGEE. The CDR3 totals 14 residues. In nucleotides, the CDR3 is TGTGCCAGCAGCGTAGATTCCATAGTGGATACGCAGTATTTT. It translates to CASSVDSIVDTQYF.

The CDR3 DNA follows: TGTGCCAGTAGTCCGCGGACTAGTTTGTACAATGAGCAGTTCTTC. As protein: CASSPRTSLYNEQFF. J is TRBJ2-1 and V is TRBV19, with 7 bases matching TRBD2. CDR1 and CDR2 from the germline V gene are LNHDA and SQIVND (reference sequence). The CDR3 is 15 residues long. Losses at the gene ends were 5 bases for V and 4 bases for J; bases not matched to a gene: 8.

CDR3 nucleotide sequence: TGTGCCAGCAGTGAAGATTCCGCGGGGGGGTACTACGAGCAGTACTTC. This translates into CASSEDSAGGYYEQYF. This sequence joins TRBV6-1 and TRBJ2-7, with TRBD2 matching 9 bases. Germline CDR1 reads MNHNS; CDR2 reads SASEGT. The V gene end was trimmed by 1 base and the J gene end by 3 bases; junction bases not matched to a gene: 7. The CDR3 sequence is 16 residues long.